This is a list of T cell receptor beta chains from one sample in a study of T cells in localized non-small cell lung cancer. The table came from immunoSEQ multiplex PCR; TCRdb's copy has only in-frame clones and leaves some out. The sample shows tens of thousands of clones, around 87% of them seen only once. The specimen was peripheral blood, collected before any cancer treatment. These receptors originate from a man aged 35-69 years with stage I lung adenocarcinoma. The CDR3 runs from the conserved cysteine through the conserved F or W. The D gene is left open where the match is weak. Clone size, where shown, is once, few, many, or a class for clones that have expanded.

>NA|TRBV5-5|TRBJ2-6|NA
CASSTGISGANVLTF
TGTGCCAGCAGCACGGGGATCTCTGGGGCCAACGTCCTGACTTTC
>NA|TRBV15|TRBJ2-7|once
CATSRVQAGATYEQYF
TGTGCCACCAGCAGAGTTCAAGCGGGCGCGACCTACGAGCAGTACTTC
>NA|TRBV11-3|TRBJ2-7|NA
CASSLGTGPYEQYF
TGTGCCAGCAGCTTAGGGACGGGACCGTACGAGCAGTACTTC
>TRBD2|TRBV7-9|TRBJ2-7|once
CASSLRGSEDEQYF
TGTGCCAGCAGCTTACGCGGGAGTGAGGACGAGCAGTACTTC
>NA|TRBV7-9|TRBJ2-2|NA
CASRTGSHTGELFF
TGTGCCAGCAGAACAGGATCGCACACCGGGGAGCTGTTTTTT
>TRBD2|TRBV2|TRBJ2-3|NA
CASRKPSGGGTDTQYF
TGTGCCAGCAGGAAACCTAGCGGGGGGGGCACAGATACGCAGTATTTT
>NA|TRBV30|TRBJ1-2|NA
CAWSVTGTHHSTF
TGTGCCTGGAGTGTAACCGGGACCCACCATAGCACCTTC
>NA|TRBV6-6|TRBJ2-7|NA
CASSSFRTDNEQYF
TGTGCCAGCAGTTCTTTCCGGACTGATAACGAGCAGTACTTC
>TRBD1|TRBV5-6|TRBJ1-3|NA
CASSLGQLGNTIYF
TGTGCCAGCAGCCTGGGACAGCTTGGAAACACCATATATTTT
>NA|TRBV5-1|TRBJ2-2|NA
CASSLRYTIANTGELFF
TGCGCCAGCAGCTTGCGGTATACTATTGCGAACACCGGGGAGCTGTTTTTT
>TRBD1|TRBV19|TRBJ2-1|NA
CASSILWLTGTGGVNEQFF
TGTGCCAGTAGTATTCTGTGGCTAACGGGGACAGGGGGTGTAAATGAGCAGTTCTTC
>TRBD2|TRBV11-2|TRBJ2-3|few
CASSLEPGLATQYF
TGTGCCAGCAGCTTAGAGCCGGGACTAGCTACGCAGTATTTT
>TRBD1|TRBV6-1|TRBJ1-1|NA
CASSRDRKNTEAFF
TGTGCCAGCAGTCGGGACAGAAAGAACACTGAAGCTTTCTTT
>NA|TRBV12-2|TRBJ2-3|once
CASRPQPTDTQYF
TGTGCAAGTCGCCCCCAACCCACAGATACGCAGTATTTT
>NA|TRBV13|TRBJ1-2|NA
CASSLGGTTNYGYTF
TGTGCCAGCAGCTTAGGTGGGACCACTAACTATGGCTACACCTTC
>NA|TRBV11-2|TRBJ2-7|few
CASSPPASNEQYF
TGTGCCAGCAGCCCTCCCGCCAGCAACGAGCAGTACTTC
>NA|TRBV6-6|TRBJ1-1|NA
CASSYNRDEAFF
TGTGCCAGCAGTTACAACAGGGATGAAGCTTTCTTT
>TRBD2|TRBV13|TRBJ2-7|NA
CASSSSGGNTYEQYF
TGTGCCAGCAGCTCCTCGGGAGGGAATACCTACGAGCAGTACTTC
>TRBD1|TRBV7-2|TRBJ1-5|NA
CASSLVGQGQPQHF
TGTGCCAGCAGCTTAGTCGGACAGGGGCAGCCCCAGCATTTT
>TRBD1|TRBV2|TRBJ2-5|few
CASHSGQGSVQETQYF
TGTGCCAGCCACTCTGGACAGGGCTCGGTCCAAGAGACCCAGTACTTC
>NA|TRBV2|TRBJ2-5|once
CASRETRGPETQYF
TGTGCCAGCAGGGAGACCCGAGGGCCAGAGACCCAGTACTTC
>TRBD1|TRBV7-9|TRBJ2-7|NA
CALGDRMGEQYF
TGTGCCTTGGGGGACAGGATGGGCGAGCAGTACTTC
>NA|TRBV9|TRBJ1-2|NA
CASSVDPGNYGYTF
TGTGCCAGCAGCGTAGATCCAGGCAACTATGGCTACACCTTC
>NA|TRBV7-9|TRBJ1-4|NA
CASSPMTAGKLFF
TGTGCCAGCAGCCCTATGACAGCGGGAAAACTGTTTTTT